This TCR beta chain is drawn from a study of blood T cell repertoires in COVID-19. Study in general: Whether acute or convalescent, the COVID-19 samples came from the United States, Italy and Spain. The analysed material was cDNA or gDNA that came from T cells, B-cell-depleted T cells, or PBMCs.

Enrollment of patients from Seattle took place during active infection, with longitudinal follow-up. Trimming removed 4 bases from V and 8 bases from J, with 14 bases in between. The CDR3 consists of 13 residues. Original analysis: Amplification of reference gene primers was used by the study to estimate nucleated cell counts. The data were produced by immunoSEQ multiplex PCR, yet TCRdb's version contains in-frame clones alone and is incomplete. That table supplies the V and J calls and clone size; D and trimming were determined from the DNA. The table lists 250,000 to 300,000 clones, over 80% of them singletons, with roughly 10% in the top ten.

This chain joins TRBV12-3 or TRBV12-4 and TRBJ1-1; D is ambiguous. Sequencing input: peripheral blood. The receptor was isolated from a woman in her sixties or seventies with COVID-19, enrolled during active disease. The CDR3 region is CASSYTPTPEAFF. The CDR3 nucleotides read TGTGCCAGCAGTTATACTCCGACACCAGAAGCTTTCTTT.